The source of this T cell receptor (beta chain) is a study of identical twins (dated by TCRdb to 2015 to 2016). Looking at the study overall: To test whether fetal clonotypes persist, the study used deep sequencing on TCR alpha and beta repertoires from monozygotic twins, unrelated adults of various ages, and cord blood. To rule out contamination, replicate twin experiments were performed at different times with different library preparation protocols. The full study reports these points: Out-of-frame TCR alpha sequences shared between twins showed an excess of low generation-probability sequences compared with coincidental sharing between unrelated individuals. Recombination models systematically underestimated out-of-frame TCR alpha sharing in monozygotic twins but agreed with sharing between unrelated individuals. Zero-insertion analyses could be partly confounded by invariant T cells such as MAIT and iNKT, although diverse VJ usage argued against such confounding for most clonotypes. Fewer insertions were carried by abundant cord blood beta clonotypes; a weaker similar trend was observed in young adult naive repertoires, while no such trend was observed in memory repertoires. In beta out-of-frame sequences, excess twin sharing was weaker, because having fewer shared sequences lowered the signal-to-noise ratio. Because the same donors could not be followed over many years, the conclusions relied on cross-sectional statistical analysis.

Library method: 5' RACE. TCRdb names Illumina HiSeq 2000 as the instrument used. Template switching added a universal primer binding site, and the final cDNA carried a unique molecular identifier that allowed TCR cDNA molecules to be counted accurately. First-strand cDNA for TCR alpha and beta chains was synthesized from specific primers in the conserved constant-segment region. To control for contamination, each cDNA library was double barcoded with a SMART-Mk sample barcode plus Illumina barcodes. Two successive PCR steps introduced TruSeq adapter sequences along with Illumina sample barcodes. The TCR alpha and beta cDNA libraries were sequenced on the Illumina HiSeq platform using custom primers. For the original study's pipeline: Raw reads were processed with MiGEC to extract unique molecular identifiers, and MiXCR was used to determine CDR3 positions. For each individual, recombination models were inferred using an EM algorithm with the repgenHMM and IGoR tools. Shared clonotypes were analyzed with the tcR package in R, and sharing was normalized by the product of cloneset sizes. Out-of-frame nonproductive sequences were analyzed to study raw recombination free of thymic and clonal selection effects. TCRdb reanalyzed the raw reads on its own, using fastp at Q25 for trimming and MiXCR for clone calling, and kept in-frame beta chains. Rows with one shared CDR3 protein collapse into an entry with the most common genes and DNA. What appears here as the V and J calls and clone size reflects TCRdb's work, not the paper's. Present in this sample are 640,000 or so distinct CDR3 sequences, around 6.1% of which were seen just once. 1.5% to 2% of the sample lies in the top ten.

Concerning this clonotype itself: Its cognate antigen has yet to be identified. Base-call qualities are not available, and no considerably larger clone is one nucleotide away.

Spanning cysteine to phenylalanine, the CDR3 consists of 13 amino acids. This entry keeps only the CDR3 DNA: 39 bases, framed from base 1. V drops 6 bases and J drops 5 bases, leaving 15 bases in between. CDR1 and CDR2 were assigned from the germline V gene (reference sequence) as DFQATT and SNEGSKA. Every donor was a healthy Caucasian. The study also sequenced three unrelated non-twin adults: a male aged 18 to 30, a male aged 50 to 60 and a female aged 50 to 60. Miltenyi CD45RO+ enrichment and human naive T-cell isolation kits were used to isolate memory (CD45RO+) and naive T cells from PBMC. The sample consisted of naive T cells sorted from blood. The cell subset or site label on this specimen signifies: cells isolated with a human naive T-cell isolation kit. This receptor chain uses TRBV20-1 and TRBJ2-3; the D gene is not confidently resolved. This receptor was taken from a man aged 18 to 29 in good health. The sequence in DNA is TGCAGTGCAATTGAGGACGGCCGAGATACGCAGTATTTT. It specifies CSAIEDGRDTQYF.